One and the same sample provided the 9 T cell receptor beta chains below, sequenced in a study of blood T cell repertoires in COVID-19. Repertoires were generated with immunoSEQ multiplex PCR, while TCRdb's copy carries only in-frame clones and drops some. Found here are over 400,000 clones, 75% to 90% of them singletons; the top ten hold just over 8%. Source material: PBMCs or T cells enriched from blood (not recorded which). These receptors originate from a woman aged 60-75 years who had recovered from COVID-19.

J is TRBJ2-5 and V is TRBV19; D possibly corresponds to TRBD1 (6 bases). Trimming cost V 1 base and J 4 bases, with 16 bases left between them. The germline V gene encodes CDR1 LNHDA and CDR2 SQIVND (reference sequence). The CDR3 is 16 residues long. CDR3: CASSIAPAGARETQYF. The CDR3 DNA follows: TGTGCCAGTAGTATAGCCCCGGCAGGGGCCCGAGAGACCCAGTACTTC.

The chain employs TRBV2 and TRBJ2-1, with TRBD2 matching 9 bases. The CDR3 totals 16 residues. Germline CDR1 SNHLY, CDR2 FYNNEI. The V and J ends lost 5 bases and 3 bases, in that order; junction bases with no gene match: 8. CDR3 amino acids: CASSSQRGVHYNEQFF. Here the CDR3 DNA reads TGTGCCAGCAGTTCTCAGCGGGGGGTCCACTACAATGAGCAGTTCTTC.

CDR3 sequence reads: CATSDSRATNEKLFF. CDR3 coding DNA: TGTGCCACCAGTGACTCACGGGCAACTAATGAAAAACTGTTTTTT. This chain links TRBV24-1 with TRBJ1-4; D not resolved. The CDR3 contains 15 residues. Germline V lookup: CDR1 KGHDR, CDR2 SFDVKD. The V end was cut by 4 bases, the J end by 0 bases, with 8 bases between.

V gene TRBV19 combines with J gene TRBJ1-3, with D perhaps matching TRBD1 (5 bases). The CDR3 runs to 17 residues. Germline CDR1 reads LNHDA; CDR2 reads SQIVND (reference sequence). V was clipped by 8 bases and J by 0 bases, with 20 bases between them. CDR3 residues: CASARSPGGVSGNTIYF. In DNA, the CDR3 is TGTGCCAGTGCGCGGTCCCCCGGGGGGGTCTCTGGAAACACCATATATTTT.

This CDR3 is CAWSVGIGYEQYF. DNA for the CDR3: TGTGCCTGGAGTGTTGGCATCGGGTACGAGCAGTACTTC. The chain links TRBV30 to TRBJ2-7; D unclear. CDR1 and CDR2 (germline): GTSNPN, SVGIG (reference sequence). The CDR3 is 13 residues long. V was clipped by 0 bases and J by 4 bases, with 10 bases between them.

The chain employs TRBV5-4 and TRBJ1-2, with 10 bases identical to TRBD1. CDR3 length: 14 amino acids. Losses at the gene ends were 3 bases for V and 7 bases for J; bases not matched to a gene: 6. Germline CDR1 SGHNT, CDR2 YYREEE (reference sequence). The CDR3 region is CASSSGQGTFGYTF. The CDR3, as DNA: TGTGCCAGCAGCTCGGGACAGGGGACTTTTGGCTACACCTTC.

V and J are TRBV7-8 and TRBJ2-7, with 7 nucleotides matching TRBD1. The CDR3 length is 12 residues. Trimming at V came to 5 bases and at J to 7 bases, leaving 5 bases not matched to a gene. Looked up from germline, CDR1 is SGHVS and CDR2 is FQNEAQ. The CDR3 bases are TGTGCCAGCAGCGACGGGACAGCAGAGCAGTACTTC. Translating it yields CASSDGTAEQYF. Filled out from reference TRBV7-8 and TRBJ2-7, the complete variable domain reads GAGVSQSPRYKVAKRGQDVALRCDPISGHVSLFWYQQALGQGPEFLTYFQNEAQLDKSGLPSDRFFAERPEGSVSTLKIQRTQQEDSAVYLCASSDGTAEQYFGPGTRLTVT.

The rearrangement links TRBV5-6 to TRBJ1-6; D remains unclear. Trimming left V 2 bases short and J 2 bases short, with 8 bases between. Germline CDR1 SGHDT, CDR2 YYEEEE. The CDR3 totals 15 residues. The CDR3: CASSFSGAYNSPLHF. The CDR3 nucleotides read TGTGCCAGCAGCTTTTCCGGGGCCTATAATTCACCCCTCCACTTT.

Note on this clone: Other DNA sequences in this specimen translate into the identical CDR3. The chain carries TRBV5-6 and TRBJ1-5, with 9 bases matching TRBD1. J lost 7 bases, V lost 2 bases, and 4 bases had no gene match. This CDR3 comprises 14 residues. Germline V lookup: CDR1 SGHDT, CDR2 YYEEEE. CDR3 nucleotide sequence: TGTGCCAGCAGCTTCGGGACAGGGAACCAGCCCCAGCATTTT. Protein: CASSFGTGNQPQHF.